The TCR beta chain described here comes from a study of blood T cells in healthy people across ages. Study details: With template switching, about one barcoded beta molecule was captured per two T cells. Study-level results: Total diversity from one million sequenced T cells was likely underestimated.

Combining a sample-barcoded 5' primer with a J-beta primer mix, a second PCR ran for roughly 6 to 12 cycles. Every cDNA molecule carried a tag from a template-switch adaptor bearing 12 random nucleotides. TCRdb used MiXCR to reprocess the 5' RACE reads, holding one entry per CDR3 protein. The top ten hold 10% to 15% of the sample, which has approximately 800,000 distinct CDR3 sequences, around 34% seen once. J lost 5 bases, V lost 11 bases, and 11 bases had no gene match. CDR3 length: 15 residues. The germline CDR1 and CDR2 sequences are SEHNR and FQNEAQ (reference sequence). Each donor supplied 8 to 10 milliliters of peripheral blood. Concerning this clonotype itself: Its antigen is currently unknown.

The rearrangement joins TRBV7-9 to TRBJ2-2; 10 nucleotides match TRBD2. The sample was blood. The origin of this receptor is a man younger than 35 in good health. The CDR3 is CAGTSTSGSTGELFF. The CDR3 DNA follows: TGTGCCGGCACCTCGACTAGCGGGTCAACCGGGGAGCTGTTTTTT.